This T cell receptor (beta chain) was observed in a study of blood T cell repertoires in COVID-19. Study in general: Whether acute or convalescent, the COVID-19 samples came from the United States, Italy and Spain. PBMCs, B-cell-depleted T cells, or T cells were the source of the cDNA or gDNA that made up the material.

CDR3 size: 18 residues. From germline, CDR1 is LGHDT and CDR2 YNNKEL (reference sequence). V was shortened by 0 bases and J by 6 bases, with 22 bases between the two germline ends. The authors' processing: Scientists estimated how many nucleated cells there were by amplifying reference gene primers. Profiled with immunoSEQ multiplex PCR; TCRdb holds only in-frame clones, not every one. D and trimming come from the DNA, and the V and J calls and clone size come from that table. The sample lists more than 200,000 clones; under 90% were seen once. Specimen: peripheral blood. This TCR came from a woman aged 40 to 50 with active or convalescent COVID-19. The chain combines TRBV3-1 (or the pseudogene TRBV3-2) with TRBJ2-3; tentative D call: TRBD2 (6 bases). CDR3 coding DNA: TGTGCCAGCAGCCAAGATGGGAGGAAAGAAACCCACATGGATACGCAGTATTTT. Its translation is CASSQDGRKETHMDTQYF.